Listed below are T cell receptor beta chains from one sample, sequenced in a study of identical twins. One entry per CDR3 protein, called by TCRdb with MiXCR from the 5' RACE reads. The profile shows roughly 690,000 distinct CDR3 sequences, 6.1% of them singletons. The sample consisted of naive T cells sorted from blood. Receptor source: a man aged 18-30 years in good health. CDR3s include the opening cysteine and the closing phenylalanine or tryptophan. D genes are given only for firm matches. Expanded clones get a size class; other rows say once, few or many, or leave the size out.

>few|-|TRBV3-1|TRBJ2-3
CASSPLVVADTQYF
TGTGCCAGCAGCCCCCTGGTTGTGGCAGATACGCAGTATTTT
>few|-|TRBV20-1|TRBJ1-2
CSAQRGYTF
TGCAGTGCCCAACGGGGCTACACCTTC
>-|-|TRBV7-9|TRBJ2-7
CASSPTNREEQYF
TGTGCCAGCAGCCCTACCAACAGGGAGGAGCAGTACTTC
>many|-|TRBV20-1|TRBJ2-2
CSAYRTIGELFF
TGCAGTGCTTATAGGACGATCGGGGAGCTGTTTTTT
>-|TRBD2|TRBV10-2|TRBJ2-3
CASSETSVTDTQYF
TGCGCCAGCAGTGAGACTAGCGTCACAGATACGCAGTATTTT
>-|-|TRBV5-4|TRBJ2-1
CASSKWTAISYNEQFF
TGTGCCAGCAGCAAATGGACAGCGATCTCCTACAATGAGCAGTTCTTC
>few|-|TRBV11-2|TRBJ2-7
CASSRALDIFYEQYF
TGTGCCAGCAGCCGCGCTTTGGACATCTTTTACGAGCAGTACTTC
>-|-|TRBV3-1|TRBJ2-5
CASSQPSRGETQYF
TGTGCCAGCAGCCAACCATCCCGGGGAGAGACCCAGTACTTC
>-|TRBD2|TRBV7-6|TRBJ2-1
CASIERDDNEQFF
TGTGCCAGCATCGAGCGGGACGACAATGAGCAGTTCTTC
>many|-|TRBV10-2|TRBJ2-1
CASSEDPGYNEQFF
TGCGCCAGCAGTGAGGACCCCGGGTACAATGAGCAGTTCTTC
>many|-|TRBV6-6|TRBJ2-5
CASSYTSTETQYF
TGTGCCAGCAGCTATACATCCACGGAGACCCAGTACTTC
>few|TRBD1|TRBV28|TRBJ2-1
CASRKQGSSYNEQFF
TGTGCCAGCAGGAAACAGGGGAGCTCCTACAATGAGCAGTTCTTC
>many|TRBD2|TRBV29-1|TRBJ2-2
CSVDIGGGSNTGELFF
TGCAGCGTTGATATCGGCGGGGGGTCGAACACCGGGGAGCTGTTTTTT
>few|-|TRBV20-1|TRBJ1-1
CSASQDRVNTEAFF
TGCAGTGCTAGCCAGGACAGAGTGAACACTGAAGCTTTCTTT
>many|-|TRBV12-3/TRBV12-4|TRBJ2-2
CASSFSSPGELFF
TGTGCCAGCAGTTTCAGTTCCCCCGGGGAGCTGTTTTTT
>many|TRBD2|TRBV4-2|TRBJ2-1
CASSEAGGNNEQFF
TGTGCCAGCAGCGAAGCGGGAGGTAACAATGAGCAGTTCTTC
>many|-|TRBV28|TRBJ2-7
CASSFNDRLLPRLYEQYF
TGTGCCAGCAGTTTTAATGACAGGCTATTGCCACGGCTGTACGAGCAGTACTTC
>few|-|TRBV6-2/TRBV6-3|TRBJ2-7
CASSRNFGGGPYEQYF
TGTGCCAGCAGTCGAAACTTCGGTGGCGGTCCCTACGAGCAGTACTTC
>many|-|TRBV12-3/TRBV12-4|TRBJ1-6
CASSLGGSSPLHF
TGTGCCAGCAGTTTAGGGGGTAGCTCACCCCTCCACTTT
>many|-|TRBV15|TRBJ2-3
CATSRDGTTDTQYF
TGTGCCACCAGCAGAGACGGGACCACAGATACGCAGTATTTT
>many|TRBD1|TRBV24-1|TRBJ2-2
CATSDPWTGLAGELFF
TGTGCCACCAGTGATCCATGGACAGGGTTAGCCGGGGAGCTGTTTTTT
>few|-|TRBV7-2|TRBJ1-3
CASSLAPRRNTIYF
TGTGCCAGCAGCTTAGCGCCCAGAAGAAACACCATATATTTT
>many|-|TRBV27|TRBJ2-7
CASSLRGSVSYEQYF
TGTGCCAGCAGTTTAAGGGGGTCCGTGTCCTACGAGCAGTACTTC
>many|TRBD2|TRBV6-1|TRBJ2-3
CASSPLTGGGDTQYF
TGTGCCAGCAGTCCCTTAACGGGAGGGGGAGATACGCAGTATTTT
>few|-|TRBV14|TRBJ1-2
CASSADFYGYTF
TGTGCCAGCAGCGCAGACTTCTATGGCTACACCTTC
>-|-|TRBV4-1|TRBJ1-2
CASSQDFPDGYTF
TGCGCCAGCAGCCAAGATTTTCCAGATGGCTACACCTTC
>-|-|TRBV2|TRBJ1-1
CASSDLRGGATEAFF
TGTGCCAGCAGTGACCTCCGGGGCGGTGCCACTGAAGCTTTCTTT
>-|TRBD1|TRBV7-9|TRBJ1-4
CASSLGDRLGEKLFF
TGTGCCAGCAGCTTAGGGGACAGGCTTGGAGAAAAACTGTTTTTT
>many|-|TRBV27|TRBJ1-5
CASSFSGANQPQHF
TGTGCCAGCAGTTTCTCAGGGGCCAATCAGCCCCAGCATTTT
>many|TRBD2|TRBV12-5|TRBJ2-1
CASGLGLAAYNEQFF
TGTGCTAGTGGTTTGGGACTAGCAGCATACAATGAGCAGTTCTTC
>many|-|TRBV12-3/TRBV12-4|TRBJ2-1
CASSALAGEQFF
TGTGCCAGCTCCGCACTAGCCGGCGAGCAGTTCTTC
>many|-|TRBV12-3/TRBV12-4|TRBJ2-1
CASRDRDPRDEQFF
TGTGCCAGCAGAGACCGGGACCCGAGGGATGAGCAGTTCTTC
>many|-|TRBV12-3/TRBV12-4|TRBJ1-5
CASSLNPPGQPQHF
TGTGCCAGCAGTTTAAACCCTCCCGGACAGCCCCAGCATTTT
>many|TRBD2|TRBV9|TRBJ2-3
CASSVSGASTDTQYF
TGTGCCAGCAGCGTGAGCGGGGCCAGCACAGATACGCAGTATTTT
>few|TRBD1|TRBV10-3|TRBJ2-3
CAISPGQGAGDTQYF
TGTGCCATCAGCCCGGGACAGGGGGCAGGGGATACGCAGTATTTT
>many|TRBD1|TRBV27|TRBJ2-1
CASSRRQGANNEQFF
TGTGCCAGCAGTCGTCGACAGGGGGCCAACAATGAGCAGTTCTTC
>few|-|TRBV3-1|TRBJ1-1
CASSLSSQGLEAFF
TGTGCCAGCAGCCTCTCCTCCCAGGGGCTCGAAGCTTTCTTT
>few|-|TRBV30|TRBJ2-2
CAWSVWNTGELFF
TGTGCCTGGAGTGTTTGGAACACCGGGGAGCTGTTTTTT
>many|TRBD2|TRBV27|TRBJ2-7
CASSLSGLPDEQYF
TGTGCCAGCAGTTTATCGGGACTACCTGACGAGCAGTACTTC
>many|TRBD1|TRBV29-1|TRBJ2-5
CSVPDRGPQETQYF
TGCAGCGTCCCGGACAGGGGGCCCCAAGAGACCCAGTACTTC
>many|TRBD1|TRBV7-9|TRBJ1-5
CASSLVGTGLHQPQHF
TGTGCCAGCAGCTTAGTCGGGACAGGGTTGCATCAGCCCCAGCATTTT
>few|TRBD1|TRBV6-1|TRBJ2-7
CASSAQGAREQYF
TGTGCCAGCTCAGCACAGGGGGCGCGTGAGCAGTACTTC
>many|TRBD2|TRBV20-1|TRBJ2-2
CSAGLAASTGELFF
TGCAGTGCTGGCCTAGCGGCGAGCACCGGGGAGCTGTTTTTT
>-|-|TRBV4-2|TRBJ1-2
CANSPGQTYGYTF
TGTGCCAACAGCCCCGGACAGACCTATGGCTACACCTTC
>many|TRBD2|TRBV29-1|TRBJ2-5
CSVQLAGYQETQYF
TGCAGCGTCCAACTAGCGGGATACCAAGAGACCCAGTACTTC
>-|TRBD1|TRBV6-1|TRBJ2-5
CASRLSQTGSRGETQYF
TGTGCCAGCAGGCTCAGTCAGACAGGGAGTAGGGGGGAGACCCAGTACTTC